The 32 T cell receptor beta chains reported below all come from one sample, sequenced in a study of T cells after yellow fever vaccination (dated by TCRdb to about 2019). In the paper's terms, the treatment or condition label means: live attenuated yellow fever vaccine strain. Libraries were constructed by 5' RACE. Sequencing was carried out with an Illumina NovaSeq 6000. Clones were called with MiXCR by TCRdb after fastp trimmed the public reads at Q25, and only in-frame beta chains were retained. Every entry covers one CDR3 protein and lists the most common genes and DNA from its rows. A total of 170,000 or so distinct CDR3 sequences appear in this sample, around 8.5% of them only once. Around 33% of the sample comes from the top ten. The sample was CD8+ T cells sorted from PBMCs, taken 45 days after the yellow fever booster vaccination. The receptor set was obtained from a man between 18 and 35 years old who received the YFV17D yellow fever vaccine.

This clonotype was seen repeatedly, ten times or more. The chain has TRBV4-1 and TRBJ2-7; D not resolved. Germline loops: CDR1 MGHRA, CDR2 YSYEKL. V was cut by 2 bases and J by 0 bases, with 11 bases left in between. This CDR3 contains 15 residues. CDR3: CASSQTSTNSYEQYF. As DNA, the CDR3 is TGCGCCAGCAGCCAAACGTCTACCAACTCCTACGAGCAGTACTTC.

The rearrangement links TRBV7-3 to TRBJ2-1, with 8 bases aligning to TRBD2. This CDR3 spans 15 amino acids. The V segment lost 2 bases and the J segment 6 bases; nucleotides outside the gene matches: 6. Germline CDR1 and CDR2: SGHTA and FQGTGA. The CDR3 reads CASSLGPGTSNEQFF. For the CDR3, the DNA is TGTGCCAGCAGCTTAGGTCCCGGGACTAGCAATGAGCAGTTCTTC.

This clonotype turned up a few times. The V call is TRBV4-2, the J call TRBJ2-3, with a weak D call TRBD2 (6 bases). Trimming cost V 1 base and J 3 bases, with 11 bases left between them. Germline lookup yields CDR1 LGHNA and CDR2 YNFKEQ. The CDR3 loop spans 15 amino acids. The CDR3 region has the DNA TGTGCCAGCAGCCAAGTAGTTCTAGCGACAGATACGCAGTATTTT. It is translated as CASSQVVLATDTQYF.

V and J are TRBV5-1 and TRBJ1-5; D might be TRBD1 (6 bases). There are 15 residues in the CDR3. Germline loops: CDR1 SGHRS, CDR2 YFSETQ. V was clipped by 4 bases and J by 0 bases, with 11 bases between them. CDR3 loop: CASSLGGFSNQPQHF. Written as DNA, the CDR3 is TGCGCCAGCAGCCTCGGGGGCTTTAGCAATCAGCCCCAGCATTTT. The full variable domain, its missing parts supplied by reference TRBV5-1 and TRBJ1-5, is KAGVTQTPRYLIKTRGQQVTLSCSPISGHRSVSWYQQTPGQGLQFLFEYFSETQRNKGNFPGRFSGRQFSNSRSEMNVSTLELGDSALYLCASSLGGFSNQPQHFGDGTRLSIL.

The CDR3 here is CASSWSSGTLTYEQYV. In DNA, the CDR3 is TGTGCCAGCAGTTGGTCCTCCGGGACTCTTACCTACGAGCAGTACGTC. V and J are TRBV27 and TRBJ2-7; perhaps TRBD2 as D (6 bases). V lost 4 bases, J lost 2 bases, and 18 bases lay in between. Per the germline V gene, CDR1 is MNHEY and CDR2 is SMNVEV (reference sequence). The CDR3 is made up of 16 amino acids.

The V call is TRBV9, the J call TRBJ2-7; tentative D call: TRBD2 (6 bases). The V gene lost 3 bases and the J gene lost 6 bases, with 22 bases spanning the gap. Germline assignment: CDR1 SGDLS and CDR2 YYNGEE. This CDR3 region has 16 residues. The CDR3 region is CASSETGTGVYSEQYF. The CDR3 region has the DNA TGTGCCAGCAGCGAGACCGGGACGGGGGTTTACTCCGAGCAGTACTTC. The full variable domain, rest sourced from reference TRBV9 and TRBJ2-7, is DSGVTQTPKHLITATGQRVTLRCSPRSGDLSVYWYQQSLDQGLQFLIQYYNGEERAKGNILERFSAQQFPDLHSELNLSSLELGDSALYFCASSETGTGVYSEQYFGPGTRLTVT.

This clonotype was picked up many times. The chain is built from TRBV7-6 and TRBJ2-3, with 7 bases matching TRBD2. Per the germline V gene, CDR1 is SGHVS and CDR2 is FNYEAQ. The CDR3 sequence is 16 residues long. Losses at the gene ends were 0 bases for V and 4 bases for J; bases not matched to a gene: 7. This CDR3 reads CASSLASQRGADTQYF. The CDR3 DNA follows: TGTGCCAGCAGCTTAGCGTCCCAGCGGGGCGCAGATACGCAGTATTTT.

The V and J genes are TRBV6-5 and TRBJ2-2, with D uncertain. The CDR3 is 14 amino acids. V was trimmed by 5 bases and J by 5 bases, leaving 12 bases between them. Germline loops: CDR1 MNHEY, CDR2 SVGAGI. The CDR3 spells CASSPAISTGELFF. The DNA of the CDR3 is TGTGCCAGCAGTCCCGCTATTTCGACCGGGGAGCTGTTTTTT.

This clonotype came up a few times. The chain has TRBV28 and TRBJ2-7; 8 nucleotides align to TRBD2. The CDR3 contains 14 residues. Germline-derived CDR1 and CDR2 are MDHEN and SYDVKM. Trimming at V came to 6 bases and at J to 7 bases, leaving 11 bases not matched to a gene. This chain's CDR3 is CASRIFSGAREQYF. In nucleotides, the CDR3 is TGTGCCAGCAGAATATTTAGCGGGGCGAGGGAGCAGTACTTC.

There are a few counts of this clonotype. The gene calls are TRBV20-1 and TRBJ2-1; D is possibly TRBD2 (5 bases). The V gene's germline CDR1 is DFQATT and CDR2 SNEGSKA (reference sequence). The V and J ends lost 3 bases and 0 bases respectively, with 9 bases between them. The CDR3 sequence is 14 residues long. CDR3 protein: CSARERSSYNEQFF. The CDR3 DNA sequence: TGCAGTGCTAGGGAGCGGAGCTCCTACAATGAGCAGTTCTTC.

This clonotype was found a few times. The chain recombines TRBV5-6 with TRBJ1-6; 7 nucleotides line up with TRBD1. The CDR3 length is 16 residues. V trimming: 2 bases; J trimming: 11 bases; junction bases outside the gene matches: 13. CDR1 and CDR2 (germline): SGHDT, YYEEEE. CDR3 bases: TGTGCCAGCAGCTTTTTAACAGGGGTTGAGAGGACACCCCTCCACTTT. This codes for CASSFLTGVERTPLHF.

The chain has TRBV9 and TRBJ2-3; 11 nucleotides align to TRBD2. With 3 bases clipped from V and 2 bases from J, the junction kept 5 bases outside the gene matches. The CDR3 sequence is 16 residues long. Germline CDR1 and CDR2: SGDLS and YYNGEE. Written as DNA, the CDR3 is TGTGCCAGCAGCGGTAGCGGGGGGGCTGTCACAGATACGCAGTATTTT. Residues: CASSGSGGAVTDTQYF.

A few counts support this clonotype. V is TRBV5-1 and J is TRBJ1-1; D may be TRBD1 (5 bases). The CDR3 contains 15 residues. CDR1 and CDR2 from the germline V gene are SGHRS and YFSETQ. Deletions cut 2 bases from V and 2 bases from J, with 13 bases between. The CDR3 bases are TGCGCCAGCAGCTTATCGGGGCTCCTTAACACTGAAGCTTTCTTT. Translated: CASSLSGLLNTEAFF.

This rearrangement joins TRBV7-9 to TRBJ1-1, with D unresolved. The CDR3 spans 12 residues. V shed 5 bases and J shed 6 bases, with 10 bases lying between them. Germline V gene data show CDR1 as SEHNR and CDR2 as FQNEAQ (reference sequence). CDR3 region: CASSPWEAEAFF. The DNA of the CDR3 is TGTGCCAGCAGCCCCTGGGAGGCTGAAGCTTTCTTT. The complete variable domain, with remaining parts taken from reference TRBV7-9 and TRBJ1-1, reads DTGVSQNPRHKITKRGQNVTFRCDPISEHNRLYWYRQTLGQGPEFLTYFQNEAQLEKSRLLSDRFSAERPKGSFSTLEIQRTEQGDSAMYLCASSPWEAEAFFGQGTRLTVV.

This clonotype occurred a few times. The rearrangement links TRBV5-6 to TRBJ1-1; D possibly corresponds to TRBD1 (6 bases). The length of the CDR3 is 15 residues. Trimming pared 3 bases from V and 6 bases from J, leaving 18 bases between. Per germline, CDR1 SGHDT and CDR2 YYEEEE. The chain's CDR3 is CASSSTRGGLAEAFF. CDR3 DNA sequence: TGTGCCAGCAGCTCTACTCGTGGGGGGCTGGCTGAAGCTTTCTTT.

The genes are TRBV19 and TRBJ2-2; 7 bases map to TRBD2. There are 17 residues in the CDR3. The V gene's germline CDR1 is LNHDA and CDR2 SQIVND (reference sequence). The ends lost 5 bases at V and 2 bases at J; junction bases unmatched: 11. Written as DNA, the CDR3 is TGTGCCAGTAGTCCACCCTTTGGGAGGGGTAACACCGGGGAGCTGTTTTTT. Its translation: CASSPPFGRGNTGELFF.

In this sample, this clonotype turned up many times. The chain uses TRBV7-3 and TRBJ2-5, with 8 bases that match TRBD2. This CDR3 comprises 14 residues. J lost 5 bases, V lost 5 bases, and 7 bases had no gene match. CDR1 and CDR2 (germline): SGHTA, FQGTGA. Written as DNA, the CDR3 is TGTGCCAGCAGCCCGGGGGGGCCCTTGGAGACCCAGTACTTC. It yields the protein CASSPGGPLETQYF.

Ten or more counts support this clonotype. J is TRBJ2-1 and V is TRBV6-5, with a weak D call TRBD1 (5 bases). In germline, CDR1 is MNHEY, CDR2 SVGAGI. The V and J ends lost 7 bases and 3 bases respectively, with 10 bases between them. The CDR3 runs to 13 residues. The CDR3 coding sequence is TGTGCCAGCAAATTTCAGGGCTACAATGAGCAGTTCTTC. Translated: CASKFQGYNEQFF.

This clonotype was seen a handful of times. The V and J genes are TRBV12-3 or TRBV12-4 and TRBJ2-2; D possibly corresponds to TRBD1 (5 bases). The CDR3 runs to 16 residues. V was shortened by 10 bases and J by 4 bases, with 22 bases between the two germline ends. CDR3 DNA sequence: TGTGCCATCCTCTCTAGGGGCAGGGTAGTCACCGGGGAGCTGTTTTTT. Its protein is CAILSRGRVVTGELFF.

This clonotype was detected only a few times. The rearrangement joins TRBV6-2 or TRBV6-3 to TRBJ2-3; 10 nucleotides match TRBD2. The germline V gene encodes CDR1 MNHEY and CDR2 SVGEGT. V lost 2 bases, J lost 5 bases, and 1 base stayed unmatched. The CDR3 loop spans 14 amino acids. CDR3 region: CASSYGTSVDTQYF. The CDR3 coding sequence is TGTGCCAGCAGTTACGGGACTAGCGTAGATACGCAGTATTTT.

There are a few counts of this clonotype. The chain couples TRBV6-2 or TRBV6-3 to TRBJ1-2, with 7 bases lining up with TRBD1. With 7 bases clipped from V and 2 bases from J, the junction kept 7 bases outside the gene matches. The CDR3 has 14 amino acids. The germline V gene has CDR1 MNHEY and CDR2 SVGEGT. CDR3 DNA sequence: TGTGCCAGCACCAGGGGGGGATGGAACTATGGCTACACCTTC. Its translation is CASTRGGWNYGYTF.

The gene calls are TRBV4-3 and TRBJ2-1, with 8 bases lining up with TRBD2. CDR1 is LGHNA and CDR2 is YSLEER in the germline V gene. J was trimmed by 3 bases and V by 3 bases; bases with no gene match: 10. This CDR3 is built from 17 residues. In DNA form, the CDR3 reads TGCGCCAGCAGCCAGGGTACCGCGGGGGGCCACTACAATGAGCAGTTCTTC. Protein product: CASSQGTAGGHYNEQFF.

V and J are TRBV29-1 and TRBJ2-1; possibly TRBD2 for D (6 bases). The CDR3 is 14 amino acids. Trimming removed 4 bases at V and 0 bases at J, with 10 bases between. Germline V CDR1 and CDR2: SQVTM, ANQGSEA. The CDR3 spells CSVGWGDSYNEQFF. In DNA form, the CDR3 reads TGCAGCGTTGGTTGGGGGGACTCCTACAATGAGCAGTTCTTC.

In its sample, this clonotype was seen once. The chain is built from TRBV6-2 or TRBV6-3 and TRBJ2-7; D is ambiguous. Between the trimmed V and J ends, which lost 2 bases and 0 bases, there was a span of 5 bases. The germline V gene encodes CDR1 MNHEY and CDR2 SVGEGT. CDR3 size: 13 residues. The CDR3 DNA follows: TGTGCCAGCAGTTACCTAAGCTCCTACGAGCAGTACGTC. This sequence encodes CASSYLSSYEQYV.

The chain couples TRBV5-6 to TRBJ1-2; 7 nucleotides line up with TRBD1. This CDR3 comprises 15 residues. Germline V CDR1 and CDR2: SGHDT, YYEEEE. The ends lost 2 bases at V and 5 bases at J; junction bases unmatched: 9. CDR3 DNA: TGTGCCAGCAGCTTTATATCGGACAGGTGGTATGGCTACACCTTC. It codes for CASSFISDRWYGYTF.

This clonotype was detected a few times. The chain uses TRBV7-9 and TRBJ2-7, with 9 bases aligning to TRBD1. The CDR3 has 15 amino acids. CDR1 is SEHNR, CDR2 FQNEAQ, per germline (reference sequence). Trimming cost V 4 bases and J 4 bases; bases outside gene matches: 8. This chain's CDR3 is CASSSTGTGPYEQYF. The CDR3 DNA reads as TGTGCCAGCAGCTCTACCGGGACAGGGCCTTACGAGCAGTACTTC.

This sequence joins TRBV6-5 and TRBJ2-5; 9 nucleotides align to TRBD2. The CDR3 totals 14 residues. The V and J ends lost 7 bases and 6 bases, in that order; junction bases with no gene match: 9. The germline CDR1 and CDR2 sequences are MNHEY and SVGAGI. The CDR3 reads CASNQGTSRQTQYF. The CDR3 bases are TGTGCCAGCAACCAAGGGACTAGCAGACAGACCCAGTACTTC.

This clonotype was seen more than once but under ten times. The chain joins TRBV20-1 to TRBJ1-2; unclear D gene. The CDR3 covers 12 residues. V was cut by 6 bases and J by 3 bases, with 11 bases left in between. Germline V lookup: CDR1 DFQATT, CDR2 SNEGSKA (reference sequence). Here the CDR3 reads CSASDWDYGYTF. The CDR3 bases are TGCAGTGCATCCGACTGGGACTATGGCTACACCTTC.

This clonotype was detected a few times. The CDR3 DNA reads as TGCGCCAGCAGCCAAGATGGGGGGGATTACAATGAGCAGTTCTTC. Its translation: CASSQDGGDYNEQFF. The chain recombines TRBV4-3 with TRBJ2-1, with 7 nucleotides matching TRBD2. The CDR3 is 15 residues long. Per the germline V gene, CDR1 is LGHNA and CDR2 is YSLEER. V trimming: 0 bases; J trimming: 4 bases; junction bases outside the gene matches: 3.

The rearrangement joins TRBV29-1 to TRBJ1-2; 7 bases align to TRBD1. This CDR3 is 14 amino acids long. CDR1 SQVTM and CDR2 ANQGSEA come from the germline V gene. With V trimmed by 2 bases and J by 3 bases, 6 bases remained unmatched. CDR3 residues: CSVEFKTGHYGYTF. CDR3 DNA sequence: TGCAGCGTTGAATTCAAGACAGGGCACTATGGCTACACCTTC. The full variable domain, in which reference TRBV29-1 and TRBJ1-2 provide the parts outside the CDR3, is SAVISQKPSRDICQRGTSLTIQCQVDSQVTMMFWYRQQPGQSLTLIATANQGSEATYESGFVIDKFPISRPNLTFSTLTVSNMSPEDSSIYLCSVEFKTGHYGYTFGSGTRLTVV.

The rearrangement uses TRBV6-5 and TRBJ2-7; possible D gene TRBD2, 7 bases. CDR1 is MNHEY and CDR2 is SVGAGI in the germline V gene. The V end was cut by 0 bases, the J end by 5 bases, with 17 bases between. The CDR3 is made up of 16 amino acids. CDR3 sequence (DNA): TGTGCCAGCAGTTACTCCAGCCGGGGGGCAATCGACGAGCAGTACGTC. Its protein is CASSYSSRGAIDEQYV.

This clonotype was picked up many times. V usage is TRBV6-5 and J usage is TRBJ2-5; D is possibly TRBD2 (5 bases). V lost 1 base to trimming and J lost 4 bases, with 16 bases between them. The CDR3 is made up of 16 amino acids. Germline loops: CDR1 MNHEY, CDR2 SVGAGI. In DNA, the CDR3 is TGTGCCAGCAGTTACTTTCCGGGGAGCCCTGGAGAGACCCAGTACTTC. Translating it yields CASSYFPGSPGETQYF.